The source of this T cell receptor beta chain is a study of beta chain features in type 1 diabetes. Findings and caveats of the study: At VDJ recombination sites, type 1 diabetes patients had fewer insertions and more deleted nucleotides. Relative to healthy donors, patients appeared to have naive, central memory and Treg TCRB repertoires that were more similar. There was a moderate but significant shortening of TCRB CDR3s in all four CD4+ subsets of Type 1 diabetes patients.

At least ten counts were recorded for this clone. Its antigen is as yet unknown. It was via CD45RO/CCR7/CD25/CD127/CD95/CD27 that CD4+ naive, central memory, regulatory and stem cell-like memory cells were sorted. Isolated RNA was reverse transcribed in full, so expressed TCRB transcripts were sequenced. Mean read depth for naive, central memory and regulatory T cell samples was about 3.6 million reads. The protocol was immunoSEQ multiplex PCR, while the TCRdb copy is restricted to in-frame clones and leaves out a portion. The data show 280,000 or so clones, 14% to 15% seen once. Sequenced material: naive CD4+ T cells from blood. The receptor's source is a man between 18 and 35 years old with type 1 diabetes.

In DNA, the CDR3 is TGCGCCAGCAGCGATAGGAGGAGCTCCTATAATTCACCCCTCCACTTT. Translated, it gives CASSDRRSSYNSPLHF. The gene calls are TRBV4-3 and TRBJ1-6; D gene uncertain. CDR3 size: 16 residues. Germline CDR1 LGHNA, CDR2 YSLEER. The ends were cut back, 5 bases at V and 0 bases at J, with 11 bases in the middle.